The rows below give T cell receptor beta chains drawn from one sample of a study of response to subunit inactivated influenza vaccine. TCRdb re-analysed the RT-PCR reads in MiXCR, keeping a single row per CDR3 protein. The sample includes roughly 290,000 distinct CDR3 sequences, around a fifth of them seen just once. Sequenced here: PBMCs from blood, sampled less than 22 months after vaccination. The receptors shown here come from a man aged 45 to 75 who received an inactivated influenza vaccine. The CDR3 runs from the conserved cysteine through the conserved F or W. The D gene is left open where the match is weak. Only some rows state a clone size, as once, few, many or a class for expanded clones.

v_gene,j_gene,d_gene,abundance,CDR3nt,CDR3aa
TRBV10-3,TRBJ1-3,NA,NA,TGTGCCATCAGTTCGACAGAAACGTTCTCTGGAAACACCATATATTTT,CAISSTETFSGNTIYF
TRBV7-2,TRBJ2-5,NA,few,TGTGCCAGCAGCTTTGAGATTCAAGAGACCCAGTACTTC,CASSFEIQETQYF
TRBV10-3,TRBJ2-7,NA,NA,TGTGCCATCAGTTCAGGGTCCTACGAGCAGTACTTC,CAISSGSYEQYF
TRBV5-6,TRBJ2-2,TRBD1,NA,TGTGCCAGCAGGAACATACAGGGGGGGAACACCGGGGAGCTGTTTTTT,CASRNIQGGNTGELFF
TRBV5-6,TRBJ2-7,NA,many,TGTGCCAGCAGCTTCGGATCGACCTACGAGCAGTACTTC,CASSFGSTYEQYF
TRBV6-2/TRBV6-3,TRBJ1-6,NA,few,TGTGCCAGCAGGAAACGGGACGGTAATTCACCCCTCCACTTT,CASRKRDGNSPLHF
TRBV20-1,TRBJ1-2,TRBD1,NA,TGCAGTGCCCGGGACAGATACTATGGCTACACCTTC,CSARDRYYGYTF
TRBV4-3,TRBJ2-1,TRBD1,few,TGCGCCAGCAGAAAAGAGTGGAGACAGGGCTACAATGAGCAGTTCTTC,CASRKEWRQGYNEQFF
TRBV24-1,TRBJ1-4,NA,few,TGTGCCACCAGTGATTCGACAGTTAATGAAAAACTGTTTTTT,CATSDSTVNEKLFF
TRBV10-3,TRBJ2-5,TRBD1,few,TGTGCCATCGGAAACAGGGGGATCCAAGAGACCCAGTACTTC,CAIGNRGIQETQYF
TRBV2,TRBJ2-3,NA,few,TGTGCCAGCAGTGCCAACGGGGGAGATACGCAGTATTTT,CASSANGGDTQYF
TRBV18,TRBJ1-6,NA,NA,TGTGCCAGCTCACCTGGGGCACCGTATAATTCACCCCTCCACTTT,CASSPGAPYNSPLHF
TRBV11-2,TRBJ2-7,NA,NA,TGTGCCAGCAGTATTCAGCCCTCCTACGAGCAGTACTTC,CASSIQPSYEQYF
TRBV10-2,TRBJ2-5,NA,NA,TGCGCCAGCCGGAGAAACCAAGAGACCCAGTACTTC,CASRRNQETQYF
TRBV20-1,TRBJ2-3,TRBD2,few,TGCAGTGTTGGCCTAGCGGGCCCCGGGGGAGATACGCAGTATTTT,CSVGLAGPGGDTQYF
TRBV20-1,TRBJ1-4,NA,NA,TGCAGTGCTAGTTTACAGGAAAAACTGTTTTTT,CSASLQEKLFF
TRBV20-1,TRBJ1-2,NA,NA,TGCAGTGCTAGAGACCAGAACTATGGCTACACCTTC,CSARDQNYGYTF
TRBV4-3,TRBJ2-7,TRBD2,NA,TGCGCCAGCAGCCATAAAGGTCCGGGGGGAGCCTACGAGCAGTACTTC,CASSHKGPGGAYEQYF
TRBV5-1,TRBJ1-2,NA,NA,TGCGCCAGCAGCCGAGATGGACGGACTCTGGGCTCTGGCTACACCTTC,CASSRDGRTLGSGYTF
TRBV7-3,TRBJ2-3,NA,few,TGTGCCAGCAGCTTAAATAGAGATACGCAGTATTTT,CASSLNRDTQYF
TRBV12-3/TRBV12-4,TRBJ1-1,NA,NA,TGTGCCAGCAGTTTAAGTGGGGTGCGGTCGTTCTTT,CASSLSGVRSFF
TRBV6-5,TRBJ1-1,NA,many,TGTGCCAGCAGTTACCCGGACAGTTACACTGAAGCTTTCTTT,CASSYPDSYTEAFF
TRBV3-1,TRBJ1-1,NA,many,TGTGCCAGCAGCCAAGGGGTAGGGACATACACTGAAGCTTTCTTT,CASSQGVGTYTEAFF
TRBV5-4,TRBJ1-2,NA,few,TGTGCCAGCAGCTCTGGATCCGGCTGGCGCTACACCTTC,CASSSGSGWRYTF
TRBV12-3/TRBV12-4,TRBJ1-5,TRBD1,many,TGTGCCAGCAGTTCGAATCGGGGACAGGGTAGCAATCAGCCCCAGCATTTT,CASSSNRGQGSNQPQHF
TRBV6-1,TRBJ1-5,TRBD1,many,TGTGCCAGCAGTCCTGGGACAGGGCGGCATCAGCCCCAGCATTTT,CASSPGTGRHQPQHF
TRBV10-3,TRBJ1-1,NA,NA,TGTGCCATCAGTTCGGACAGACCAACAGGACATGAAGCTTTCTTT,CAISSDRPTGHEAFF
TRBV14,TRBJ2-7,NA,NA,TGTGCCAGCAGCTCCCGGGACAAGACTTACGAGCAGTACTTC,CASSSRDKTYEQYF
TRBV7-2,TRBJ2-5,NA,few,TGTGCCAGCAGCTTAGCCCGGGGACTGTACTTC,CASSLARGLYF
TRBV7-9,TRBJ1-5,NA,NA,TGTGCCAGCTCGGGAGGGGTTCAGCCCCAGCATTTT,CASSGGVQPQHF
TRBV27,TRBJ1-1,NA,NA,TGTGCCAGCAGTAGGGCCGACATGAACACTGAAGCTTTCTTT,CASSRADMNTEAFF
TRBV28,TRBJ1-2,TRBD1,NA,TGTGCCAGCAGTTCAATTGGACAGGGGGCGGGGTATGGCTACACCTTC,CASSSIGQGAGYGYTF
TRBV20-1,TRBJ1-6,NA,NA,TGCAGTGCTAGAGCCGGGGCGACCAATTCACCCCTCCACTTT,CSARAGATNSPLHF
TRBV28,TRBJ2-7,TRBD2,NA,TGTGCCAGCAGATCGGGTTTAACTAGCGGGTACTCCTACGAGCAGTACTTC,CASRSGLTSGYSYEQYF
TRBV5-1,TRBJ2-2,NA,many,TGTGCCAGCAGCTTGGCAGCCACGAACACCGGGGAGCTGTTTTTT,CASSLAATNTGELFF
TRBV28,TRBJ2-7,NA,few,TGTGCCAGCAGTTTATGGGCGGAGCAGTACTTC,CASSLWAEQYF
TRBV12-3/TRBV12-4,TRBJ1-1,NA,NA,TGTGCCAGCAGTTTTCAGGGATCAAGAGAAGCTTTCTTT,CASSFQGSREAFF
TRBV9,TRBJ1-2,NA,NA,TGTGCCAGCAGCGCCGGGGGGGTTACCTATGGCTACACCTTC,CASSAGGVTYGYTF
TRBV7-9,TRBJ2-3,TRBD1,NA,TGTGCCAGCAGCCCTCCGCCACAGGGGACAGATACGCAGTATTTT,CASSPPPQGTDTQYF
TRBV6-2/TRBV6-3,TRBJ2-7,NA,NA,TGTGCCAGCAGTTACCGACAAAACTACGAGCAGTACTTC,CASSYRQNYEQYF